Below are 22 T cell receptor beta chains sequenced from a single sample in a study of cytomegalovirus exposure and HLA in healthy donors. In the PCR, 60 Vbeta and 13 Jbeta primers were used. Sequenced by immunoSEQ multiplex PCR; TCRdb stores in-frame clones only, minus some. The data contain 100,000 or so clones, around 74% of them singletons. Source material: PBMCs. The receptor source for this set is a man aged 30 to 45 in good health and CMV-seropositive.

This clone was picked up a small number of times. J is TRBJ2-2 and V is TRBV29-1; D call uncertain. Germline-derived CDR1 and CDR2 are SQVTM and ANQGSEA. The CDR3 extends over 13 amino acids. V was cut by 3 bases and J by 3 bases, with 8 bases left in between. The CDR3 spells CSVDQAYTGELFF. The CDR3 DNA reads TGCAGCGTTGACCAGGCGTACACCGGGGAGCTGTTTTTT.

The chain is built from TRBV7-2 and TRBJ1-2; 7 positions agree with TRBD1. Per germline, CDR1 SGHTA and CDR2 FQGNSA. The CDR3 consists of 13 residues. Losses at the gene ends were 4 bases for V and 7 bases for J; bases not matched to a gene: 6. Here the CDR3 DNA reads TGTGCCAGCAGCTCGACGACAGGGCTTGGCTACACCTTC. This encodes CASSSTTGLGYTF.

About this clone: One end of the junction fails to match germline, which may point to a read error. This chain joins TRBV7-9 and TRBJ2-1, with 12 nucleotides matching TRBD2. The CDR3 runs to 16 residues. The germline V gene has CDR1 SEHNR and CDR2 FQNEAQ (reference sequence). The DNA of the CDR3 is TGTTCCAGCAGCTCAACGACTAGCGGGGGAGGGCAGGGGCAGTTCTTC. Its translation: CSSSSTTSGGGQGQFF.

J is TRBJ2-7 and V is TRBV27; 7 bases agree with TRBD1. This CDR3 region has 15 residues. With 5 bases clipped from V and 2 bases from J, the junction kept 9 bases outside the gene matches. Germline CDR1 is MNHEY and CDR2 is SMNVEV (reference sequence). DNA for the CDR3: TGTGCCAGCAGTCCGGACAGGTCGGGTACCTACGAGCAGTACTTC. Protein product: CASSPDRSGTYEQYF.

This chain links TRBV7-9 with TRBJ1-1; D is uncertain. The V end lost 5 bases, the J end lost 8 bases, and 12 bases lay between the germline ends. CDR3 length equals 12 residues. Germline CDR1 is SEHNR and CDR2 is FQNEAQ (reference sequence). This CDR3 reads CASSIFTDEAFF. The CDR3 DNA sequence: TGTGCCAGCAGCATCTTTACAGACGAAGCTTTCTTT. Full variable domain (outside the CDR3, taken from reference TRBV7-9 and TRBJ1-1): DTGVSQNPRHKITKRGQNVTFRCDPISEHNRLYWYRQTLGQGPEFLTYFQNEAQLEKSRLLSDRFSAERPKGSFSTLEIQRTEQGDSAMYLCASSIFTDEAFFGQGTRLTVV.

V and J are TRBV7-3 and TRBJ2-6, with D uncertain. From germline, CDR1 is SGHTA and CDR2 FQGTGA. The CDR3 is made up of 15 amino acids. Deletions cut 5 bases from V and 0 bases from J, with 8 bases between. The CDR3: CASSLGHSGANVLTF. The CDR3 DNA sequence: TGTGCCAGCAGCCTAGGCCACTCTGGGGCCAACGTCCTGACTTTC. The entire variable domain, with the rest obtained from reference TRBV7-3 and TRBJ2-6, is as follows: GAGVSQTPSNKVTEKGKYVELRCDPISGHTALYWYRQSLGQGPEFLIYFQGTGAADDSGLPNDRFFAVRPEGSVSTLKIQRTERGDSAVYLCASSLGHSGANVLTFGAGSRLTVL.

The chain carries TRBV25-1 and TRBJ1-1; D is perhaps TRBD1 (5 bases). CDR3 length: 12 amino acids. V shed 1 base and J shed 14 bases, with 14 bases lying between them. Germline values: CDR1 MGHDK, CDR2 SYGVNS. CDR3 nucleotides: TGTGCCAGCAGTGAATTTCCACAGGCGCCCTTCTTT. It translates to CASSEFPQAPFF.

CDR3 loop: CASSLWGQGPSESDTQYF. DNA for the CDR3: TGTGCCAGCAGTTTATGGGGACAGGGTCCCTCGGAGTCAGATACGCAGTATTTT. The rearrangement uses TRBV28 and TRBJ2-3; 9 nucleotides match TRBD1. Germline V gene sequence: CDR1 MDHEN, CDR2 SYDVKM. The CDR3 is made up of 18 amino acids. The junction had 11 bases not matched to a gene; V was cut back by 0 bases and J by 4 bases.

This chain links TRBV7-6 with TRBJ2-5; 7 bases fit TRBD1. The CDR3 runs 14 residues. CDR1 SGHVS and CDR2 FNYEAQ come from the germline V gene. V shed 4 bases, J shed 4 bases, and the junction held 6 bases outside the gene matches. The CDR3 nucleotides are TGTGCCAGCAGCTCAGGGACAGCCCCAGAGACCCAGTACTTC. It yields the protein CASSSGTAPETQYF. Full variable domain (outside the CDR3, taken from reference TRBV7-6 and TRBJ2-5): GAGVSQSPRYKVTKRGQDVALRCDPISGHVSLYWYRQALGQGPEFLTYFNYEAQQDKSGLPNDRFSAERPEGSISTLTIQRTEQRDSAMYRCASSSGTAPETQYFGPGTRLLVL.

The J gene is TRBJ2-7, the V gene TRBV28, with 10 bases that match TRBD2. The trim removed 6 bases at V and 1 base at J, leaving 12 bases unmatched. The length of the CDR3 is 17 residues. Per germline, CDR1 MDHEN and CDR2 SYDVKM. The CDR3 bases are TGTGCCAGCAGCCTCAAAGCGGGGGGGCCTTTTTCCTACGAGCAGTACTTC. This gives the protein CASSLKAGGPFSYEQYF.

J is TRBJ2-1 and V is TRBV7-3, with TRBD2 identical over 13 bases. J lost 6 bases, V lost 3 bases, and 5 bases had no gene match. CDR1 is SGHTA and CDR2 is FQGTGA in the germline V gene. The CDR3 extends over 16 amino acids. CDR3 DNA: TGTGCCAGCAGCTTCGCACTAGCGGGGGGGAGCAATGAGCAGTTCTTC. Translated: CASSFALAGGSNEQFF.

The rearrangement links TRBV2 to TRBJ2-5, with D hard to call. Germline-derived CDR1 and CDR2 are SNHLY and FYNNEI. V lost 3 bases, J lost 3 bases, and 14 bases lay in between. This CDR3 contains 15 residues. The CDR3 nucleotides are TGTGCCAGCAGTGAGTCCCTAGTGGGTGAAGAGACCCAGTACTTC. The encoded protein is CASSESLVGEETQYF.

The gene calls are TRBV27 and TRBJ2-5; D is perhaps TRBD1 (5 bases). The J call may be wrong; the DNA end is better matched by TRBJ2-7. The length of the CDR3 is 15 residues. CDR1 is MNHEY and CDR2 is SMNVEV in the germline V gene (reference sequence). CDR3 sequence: CASSLSVLTAYEQYF. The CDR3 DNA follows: TGTGCCAGCAGTTTATCCGTATTGACAGCCTACGAGCAGTACTTC.

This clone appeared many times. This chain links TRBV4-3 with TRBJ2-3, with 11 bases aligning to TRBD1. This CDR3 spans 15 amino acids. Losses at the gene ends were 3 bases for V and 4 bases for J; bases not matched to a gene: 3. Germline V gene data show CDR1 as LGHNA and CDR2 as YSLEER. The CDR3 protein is CASSQRTGGADTQYF. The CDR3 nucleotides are TGCGCCAGCAGCCAGCGGACAGGGGGCGCAGATACGCAGTATTTT.

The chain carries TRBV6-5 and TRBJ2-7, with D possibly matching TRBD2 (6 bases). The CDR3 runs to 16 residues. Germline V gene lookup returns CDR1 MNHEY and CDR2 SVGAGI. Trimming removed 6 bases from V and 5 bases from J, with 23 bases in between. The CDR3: CASSYDPGTPPHEQYF. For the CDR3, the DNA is TGTGCCAGCAGCTACGACCCCGGGACTCCACCCCACGAGCAGTACTTC.

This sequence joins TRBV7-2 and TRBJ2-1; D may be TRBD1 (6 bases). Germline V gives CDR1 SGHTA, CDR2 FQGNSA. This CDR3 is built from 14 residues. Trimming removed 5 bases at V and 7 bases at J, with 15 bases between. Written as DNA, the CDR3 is TGTGCCAGCAGCCTTACACCGAGGGGGAATGAGCAGTTCTTC. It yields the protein CASSLTPRGNEQFF.

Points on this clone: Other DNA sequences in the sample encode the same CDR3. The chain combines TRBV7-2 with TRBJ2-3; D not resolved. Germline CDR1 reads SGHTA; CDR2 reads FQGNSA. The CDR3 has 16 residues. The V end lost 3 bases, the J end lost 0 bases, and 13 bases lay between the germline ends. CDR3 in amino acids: CASSFRASTSTDTQYF. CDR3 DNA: TGTGCCAGCAGCTTCCGTGCGTCCACGAGCACAGATACGCAGTATTTT.

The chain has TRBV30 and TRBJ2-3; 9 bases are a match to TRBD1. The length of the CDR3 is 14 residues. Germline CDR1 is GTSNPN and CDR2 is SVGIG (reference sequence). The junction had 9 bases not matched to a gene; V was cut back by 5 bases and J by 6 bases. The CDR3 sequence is CAWAQGAPIDTQYF. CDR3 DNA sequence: TGTGCCTGGGCACAGGGGGCCCCAATTGATACGCAGTATTTT.

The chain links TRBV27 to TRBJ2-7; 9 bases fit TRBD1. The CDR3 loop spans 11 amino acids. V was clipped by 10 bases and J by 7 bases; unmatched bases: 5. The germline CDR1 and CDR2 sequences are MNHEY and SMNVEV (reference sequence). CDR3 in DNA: TGTGCCACCAGACAGGGGGGGGAGCAGTACTTC. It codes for CATRQGGEQYF.

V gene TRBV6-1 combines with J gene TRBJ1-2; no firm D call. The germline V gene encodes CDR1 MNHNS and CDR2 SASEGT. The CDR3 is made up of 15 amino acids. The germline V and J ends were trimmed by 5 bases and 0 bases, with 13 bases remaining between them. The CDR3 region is CASSLEGAPNYGYTF. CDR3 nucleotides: TGTGCCAGCAGTCTCGAGGGTGCCCCTAACTATGGCTACACCTTC.

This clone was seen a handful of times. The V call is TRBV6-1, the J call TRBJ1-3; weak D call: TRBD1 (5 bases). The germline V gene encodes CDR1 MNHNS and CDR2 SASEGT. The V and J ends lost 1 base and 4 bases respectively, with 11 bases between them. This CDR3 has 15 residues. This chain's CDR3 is CASSEVAGSGNTIYF. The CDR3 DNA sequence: TGTGCCAGCAGTGAAGTCGCAGGGTCCGGAAACACCATATATTTT.

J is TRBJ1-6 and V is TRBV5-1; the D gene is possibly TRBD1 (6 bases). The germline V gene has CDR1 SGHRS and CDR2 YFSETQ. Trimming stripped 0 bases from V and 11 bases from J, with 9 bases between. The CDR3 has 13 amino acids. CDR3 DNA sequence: TGCGCCAGCAGCTTGGACAGGGTCGCACCCCTCCACTTT. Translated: CASSLDRVAPLHF.